A selection of T cell receptor beta chains follows, all from one sample in a study of blood T cell repertoires in COVID-19. Repertoires were generated with immunoSEQ multiplex PCR, while TCRdb's copy carries only in-frame clones and drops some. This table has fewer than 350,000 clones, 86% appearing once. Sequencing input: peripheral blood. Receptors were obtained from a woman aged 30 to 39 with COVID-19, enrolled during active disease. Each CDR3 is given with its conserved first and last residue. D genes are given only for firm matches. Size tells how often a clone was seen (once, few, many) or the class of an expanded clone, and some rows leave it out.

TRBV28,NA,once,TRBJ1-4,TGTGCCAGCAGTCTACAGTTCCCAGAGGGAAAACTGTTTTTT,CASSLQFPEGKLFF
TRBV19,NA,NA,TRBJ1-6,TGTGCCAGTCGTCTTGTGGAGGCAAATTCACCCCTCCACTTT,CASRLVEANSPLHF
TRBV3-1/TRBV3-2,NA,NA,TRBJ2-7,TGTGCCAGCAGCCAAGATCTTTTATACGAGCAGTACTTC,CASSQDLLYEQYF
TRBV5-6,TRBD1,once,TRBJ2-1,TGTGCCAGCATCCGAATTACCGACAGGGACTACAATGAGCAGTTCTTC,CASIRITDRDYNEQFF
TRBV5-4,NA,once,TRBJ2-7,TGTGCCAGCAGCGTAGGGGTAGCAGGGGATCCCCTATACGAGCAGTACTTC,CASSVGVAGDPLYEQYF
TRBV7-9,NA,NA,TRBJ2-5,TGTGCCAGCAGCTTTCCTAGCCAAGAGACCCAGTACTTC,CASSFPSQETQYF
TRBV19,TRBD1,NA,TRBJ1-2,TGTGCCGCCGCCGGGACAGGGGGCTCTAACTATGGCTACACCTTC,CAAAGTGGSNYGYTF
TRBV5-1,NA,NA,TRBJ2-7,TGCGCCAGCAGCTTGGGTGGCGGAGGCTACGAGCAGTACTTC,CASSLGGGGYEQYF
TRBV19,TRBD2,NA,TRBJ2-5,TGTGCCAGTAGTATTGGGACTAGCGAGGAGACCCAGTACTTC,CASSIGTSEETQYF
TRBV19,NA,NA,TRBJ2-3,TGTGCCAGTAGTGATCTCGGTATCACAGATACGCAGTATTTT,CASSDLGITDTQYF
TRBV4-1,NA,NA,TRBJ1-2,TGCGCCAGCAGCCAAGATCTCCCGTATGGCTACACCTTC,CASSQDLPYGYTF
TRBV7-9,NA,NA,TRBJ1-2,TGTGCCAGCAGCTTAGCTGACAGGTACCATCCCGCTAACTATGGCTACACCTTC,CASSLADRYHPANYGYTF
TRBV9,NA,NA,TRBJ1-5,TGTGCCAGCAGCGTAGGGTGGGGCGCTCAGCCCCAGCATTTT,CASSVGWGAQPQHF
TRBV2,NA,NA,TRBJ1-4,TGTGCCAGCAGGGCTAAGGGGGGGGATGAAAAACTGTTTTTT,CASRAKGGDEKLFF
TRBV5-1,TRBD2,few,TRBJ2-3,TGCGCCAGCCTGCGCGGGGGGAGCACAGATACGCAGTATTTT,CASLRGGSTDTQYF
TRBV11-2,NA,NA,TRBJ1-6,TGTGCCAGCAGCTTAGAATTTCTGAGCTCCTATAATTCACCCCTCCACTTT,CASSLEFLSSYNSPLHF
TRBV6-5,NA,NA,TRBJ1-5,TGTGCCAGCAGTTCTACTCAGGGCCTCGGCAATCAGCCCCAGCATTTT,CASSSTQGLGNQPQHF
TRBV2,TRBD1,NA,TRBJ1-1,TGTGCCAGCAGCCCTGTAGGGGGCCACGCTTTCTTT,CASSPVGGHAFF
TRBV5-6,TRBD1,NA,TRBJ1-1,TGTCCTTCCGACGGGACAGGGGGTGAGAACACTGAAGCTTTCTTT,CPSDGTGGENTEAFF
TRBV15,NA,NA,TRBJ2-1,TGTGCCACCAGCAGAAGCCTAGCCCTATACAATGAGCAGTTCTTC,CATSRSLALYNEQFF